This T cell receptor (beta chain) is from a study of blood T cells in healthy people across ages. Overall study results and limits: Roughly linear age-related decline in beta diversity appeared, significant by age around 40.

Researchers isolated at least 7 million PBMCs per sample. As regards this clonotype: Its antigen is still unknown.

A second roughly 7 to 11 cycle PCR used barcoded and J-beta primers. TCRdb analysed the 5' RACE reads with MiXCR anew, one entry per CDR3 protein. The top ten hold around 11% of the sample, which has about 1.6 million distinct CDR3 sequences, around 36% seen once. CDR1 MNHNS and CDR2 SASEGT come from the germline V gene. Trimming removed 5 bases from V and 7 bases from J; junction bases left unmatched: 7. This CDR3 comprises 14 residues. This clonotype originated in a woman in her thirties in good health. Sequenced input: blood. The rearrangement links TRBV6-1 to TRBJ2-2, with TRBD1 matching over 7 bases. CDR3 region: CASSPDRIGGELFF. CDR3 nucleotides: TGTGCCAGCAGTCCGGACAGGATTGGCGGGGAGCTGTTTTTT.